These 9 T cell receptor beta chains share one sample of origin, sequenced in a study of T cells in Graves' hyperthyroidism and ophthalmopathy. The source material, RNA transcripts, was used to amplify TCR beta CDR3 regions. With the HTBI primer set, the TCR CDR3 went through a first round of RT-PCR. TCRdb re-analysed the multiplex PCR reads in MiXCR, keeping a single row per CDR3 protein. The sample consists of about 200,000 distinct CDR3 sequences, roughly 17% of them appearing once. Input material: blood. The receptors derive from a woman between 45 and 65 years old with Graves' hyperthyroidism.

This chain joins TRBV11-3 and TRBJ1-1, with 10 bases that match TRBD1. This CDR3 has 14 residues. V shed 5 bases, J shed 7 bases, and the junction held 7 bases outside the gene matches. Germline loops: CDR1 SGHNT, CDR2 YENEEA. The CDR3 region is CASSQDRGSREAFF. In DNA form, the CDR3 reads TGTGCCAGCAGCCAGGACAGGGGGTCCCGTGAAGCTTTCTTT.

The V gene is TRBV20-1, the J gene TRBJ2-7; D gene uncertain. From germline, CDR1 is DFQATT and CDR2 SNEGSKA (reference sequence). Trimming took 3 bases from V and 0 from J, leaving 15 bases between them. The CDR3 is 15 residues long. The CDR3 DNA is TGCAGTGCTAGGGGCTGGCGTGCAAGCTCCTACGAGCAGTACTTC. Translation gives CSARGWRASSYEQYF.

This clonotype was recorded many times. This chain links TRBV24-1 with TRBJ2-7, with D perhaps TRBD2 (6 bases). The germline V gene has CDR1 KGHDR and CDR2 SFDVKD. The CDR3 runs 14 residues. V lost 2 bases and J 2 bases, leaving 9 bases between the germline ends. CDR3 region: CATSDWTTPYEQYF. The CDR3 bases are TGTGCCACCAGTGATTGGACTACCCCCTACGAGCAGTACTTC.

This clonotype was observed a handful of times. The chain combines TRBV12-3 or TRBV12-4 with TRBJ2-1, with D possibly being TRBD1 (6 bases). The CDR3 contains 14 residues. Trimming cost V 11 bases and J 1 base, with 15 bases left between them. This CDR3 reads CASGASSSYNEQFF. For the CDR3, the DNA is TGTGCCTCAGGGGCTAGCTCGTCCTACAATGAGCAGTTCTTC.

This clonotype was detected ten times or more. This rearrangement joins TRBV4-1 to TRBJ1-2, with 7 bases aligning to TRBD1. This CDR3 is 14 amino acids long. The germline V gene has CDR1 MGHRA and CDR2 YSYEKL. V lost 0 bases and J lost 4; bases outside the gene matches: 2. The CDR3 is CASSQEGQSYGYTF. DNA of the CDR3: TGCGCCAGCAGCCAAGAGGGACAGTCCTATGGCTACACCTTC.

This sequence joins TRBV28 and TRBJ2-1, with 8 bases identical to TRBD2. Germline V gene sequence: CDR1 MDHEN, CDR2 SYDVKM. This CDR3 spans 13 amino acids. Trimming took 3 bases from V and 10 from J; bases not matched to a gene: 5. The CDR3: CASSFQAGDEQFF. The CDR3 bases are TGTGCCAGCAGTTTCCAAGCGGGAGACGAGCAGTTCTTC.

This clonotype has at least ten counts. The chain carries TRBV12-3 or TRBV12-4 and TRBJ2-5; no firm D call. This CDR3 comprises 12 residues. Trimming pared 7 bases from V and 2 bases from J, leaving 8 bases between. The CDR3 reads CASKGPQETQYF. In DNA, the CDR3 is TGTGCCAGCAAAGGACCTCAAGAGACCCAGTACTTC.

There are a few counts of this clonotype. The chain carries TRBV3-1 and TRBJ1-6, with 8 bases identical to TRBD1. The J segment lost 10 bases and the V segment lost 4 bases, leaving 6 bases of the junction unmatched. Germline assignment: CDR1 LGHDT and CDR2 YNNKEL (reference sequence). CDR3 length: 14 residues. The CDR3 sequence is CASSRTGSESPLHF. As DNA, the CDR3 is TGTGCCAGCAGCCGGACAGGGTCAGAATCACCCCTCCACTTT.

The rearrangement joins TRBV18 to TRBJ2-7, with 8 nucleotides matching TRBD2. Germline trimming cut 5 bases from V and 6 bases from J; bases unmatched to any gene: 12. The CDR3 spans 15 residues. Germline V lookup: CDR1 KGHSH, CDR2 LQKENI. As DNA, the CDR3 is TGTGCCAGCTCAGCAGGACTAGCCGGAGCGGGCGAGCAGTACTTC. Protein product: CASSAGLAGAGEQYF.